The rows below give T cell receptor beta chains drawn from one sample of a study of human T cells and chemical hapten exposure. TCRdb used MiXCR to reprocess the RACE reads, holding one entry per CDR3 protein. The table includes approximately 50,000 distinct CDR3 sequences, 9.9% detected once. Sequences were derived from whole blood, sampled in connection with sensitization to the hapten diphenylcyclopropenone (DPC). The receptors shown here come from a woman between 40 and 50 years old with alopecia areata. Some clones in this sample may be carry-over from other donors' samples. The CDR3 runs from the conserved cysteine through the conserved F or W.

v_call cdr3_aa
TRBV5-4 CASSFRTGKGTQYF
TRBV7-3 CASSLRGQGKNTGELFF
TRBV6-6 CASSPGRLAGAGELFF
TRBV3-1 CASSPWGRGVSPLHF
TRBV20-1 CSARVSEYGYTF
TRBV19 CASRPAGEANQPQHF
TRBV18 CASSRLGEQYF
TRBV28 CASPRERVGGNTEAFF
TRBV6-2/TRBV6-3 CASSYSLEFTDTQYF
TRBV9 CASSAGTGSEQYF